A selection of T cell receptor beta chains follows, all from one sample in a study of CD8 T cells in Susac syndrome. In TCRdb, the immunoSEQ multiplex PCR reads were re-called with MiXCR into one record per CDR3 protein. Of 150,000 to 200,000 distinct CDR3 sequences listed, over 85% are singletons. Sequenced input: CD4+ T cells from PBMCs. Source of these receptors: a human donor with multiple sclerosis. Each CDR3 is given with its conserved first and last residue. A D gene is named only where the DNA matches it firmly.

d_call cdr3_length v_call cdr3_aa
TRBD1 15 TRBV18 CASSGQDPAQETQYF
NA 13 TRBV18 CASSPGSTDTQYF
NA 14 TRBV5-4 CASSPDYGSYEQYF
TRBD2 15 TRBV24-1 CATSDGTSGNNEQFF
TRBD2 13 TRBV6-1 CASRGLAGGAQYF
NA 14 TRBV28 CASSFPARSDTQYF
NA 13 TRBV24-1 CATGQSKAETQYF
NA 15 TRBV4-1 CASSQGAGRRGGYTF
NA 14 TRBV20-1 CSASQGPSQETQYF
NA 11 TRBV27 CASSLADTQYF
TRBD1 14 TRBV7-8 CASSFTGGEQPQHF
NA 16 TRBV28 CASSAPGGTWNRGYTF
NA 15 TRBV6-6 CASSYSGSAAAEAFF
NA 16 TRBV9 CASSVGAGISYNEQFF
NA 13 TRBV28 CASSLMSPTGAFF
TRBD2 18 TRBV11-2 CASSSNGLAGASYNEQFF
NA 14 TRBV12-3/TRBV12-4 CASSISFRYNEQFF
NA 15 TRBV4-1 CASSQDGQREETQYF
NA 13 TRBV30 CAWRDKSGNTIYF
NA 14 TRBV27 CASSSAGWTYEQYF
TRBD2 16 TRBV3-1 CASSHGLAGEGGEQYF
TRBD2 15 TRBV3-1 CASSQQAGGPGELFF
NA 12 TRBV6-2/TRBV6-3 CASSYTRAEQFF
NA 15 TRBV3-1 CASSQELRANTEAFF
NA 12 TRBV28 CASSLSFGGYTF
NA 15 TRBV12-3/TRBV12-4 CASSLEPLGNYGYTF
TRBD1 17 TRBV3-1 CASSPFFSGRGLYEQYF
TRBD2 16 TRBV27 CASSSGTSGTLRIQYF
NA 13 TRBV6-1 CASRQTFNQPQHF
NA 15 TRBV27 CASSLNSGANQPQHF
NA 14 TRBV19 CASSVGLRTDTQYF
TRBD2 15 TRBV10-3 CAISPATSGAYEQYF
TRBD1 15 TRBV7-2 CASSKHRGLLETQYF
NA 15 TRBV2 CASSEVRSNTGELFF
TRBD2 15 TRBV6-5 CASSWSGTSSYEQYF
NA 16 TRBV12-3/TRBV12-4 CASSLSSEGNTGELFF
NA 14 TRBV12-3/TRBV12-4 CASSESPQGETQYF
TRBD2 16 TRBV5-1 CASTPVGLAVGNEQFF
NA 14 TRBV15 CATSRGASRGEQFF
NA 15 TRBV28 CASSSPRERKYIQYF
NA 13 TRBV29-1 CSVEDLSGKGYTF
TRBD2 15 TRBV20-1 CSANYPGGLSLKQYF
NA 15 TRBV7-3 CASSSQGGRQETQYF
NA 16 TRBV4-2 CASSQDLVGRNTEAFF
TRBD2 19 TRBV7-2 CASRPAGGLAGRGQETQYF
TRBD2 18 TRBV6-1 CASRPGLAGGPWAGELFF
NA 14 TRBV30 CAWKGSEKYNEQFF
NA 11 TRBV29-1 CSVVHSYEQYF
NA 13 TRBV20-1 CSPRDPLRDTQYF
TRBD1 15 TRBV4-2 CASSQLQGSNQPQHF
TRBD1 12 TRBV5-4 CAWLRDSYGYTF
TRBD1 14 TRBV20-1 CSASPPTGNSEQYF
TRBD1 15 TRBV28 CASSPSGTGLYEQYF
TRBD1 15 TRBV30 CAWSLGQGRDQPQHF
TRBD2 18 TRBV19 CASSISLAGGLVYNEQFF
TRBD1 14 TRBV28 CASTPGQGTDTQYF
TRBD1 15 TRBV29-1 CSVGTGAALNEKLFF
NA 12 TRBV2 CASSELAYEQYF
TRBD1 15 TRBV3-1 CASSRYRGQRTEAFF
TRBD1 14 TRBV27 CASSPGQGQYGYTF